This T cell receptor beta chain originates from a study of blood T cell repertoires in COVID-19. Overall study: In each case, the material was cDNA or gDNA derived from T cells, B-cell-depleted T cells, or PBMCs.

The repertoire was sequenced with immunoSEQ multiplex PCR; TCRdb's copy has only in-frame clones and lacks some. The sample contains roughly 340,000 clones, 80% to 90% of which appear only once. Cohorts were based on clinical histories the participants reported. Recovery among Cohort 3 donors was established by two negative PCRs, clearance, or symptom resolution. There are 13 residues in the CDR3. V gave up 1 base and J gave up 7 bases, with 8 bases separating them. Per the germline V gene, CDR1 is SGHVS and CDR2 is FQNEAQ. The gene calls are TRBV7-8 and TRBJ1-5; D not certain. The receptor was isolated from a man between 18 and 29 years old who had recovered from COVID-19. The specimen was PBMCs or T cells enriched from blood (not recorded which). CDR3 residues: CASSLGRSQPQHF. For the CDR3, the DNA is TGTGCCAGCAGCTTAGGGCGGTCCCAGCCCCAGCATTTT.